The 10 T cell receptor beta chains presented below share a single source sample, sequenced in a study of T cell repertoires in cytomegalovirus infection. TCRdb itself ran the reads through MiXCR, one entry per CDR3 protein. The sample lists about 490,000 distinct CDR3 sequences, 11% seen once, with 9.5% to 13% in the top ten. The sample consisted of PBMCs. Every receptor here comes from a human donor in good health (CMV status not recorded). Some clones in this sample may be carry-over from other donors' samples.

At least ten counts were recorded for this clonotype. The chain links TRBV20-1 to TRBJ2-3, with a tentative D call TRBD1 (5 bases). This CDR3 region has 15 residues. Trimming removed 0 bases at V and 0 bases at J, with 10 bases between. Germline V gene lookup returns CDR1 DFQATT and CDR2 SNEGSKA (reference sequence). CDR3 protein: CSARDSPGSTDTQYF. CDR3 nucleotide sequence: TGCAGTGCTAGAGATAGTCCAGGGAGCACAGATACGCAGTATTTT.

The V and J genes are TRBV30 and TRBJ2-4, with 7 bases matching TRBD1. The CDR3 consists of 14 residues. The V gene end was trimmed by 2 bases and the J gene end by 6 bases; junction bases not matched to a gene: 7. CDR1 and CDR2 from the germline V gene are GTSNPN and SVGIG (reference sequence). DNA for the CDR3: TGTGCCTGGAGTCTTGGACAGGATATAAACATTCAGTACTTC. It is translated as CAWSLGQDINIQYF. Looking up the rest from reference TRBV30 and TRBJ2-4 gives the full variable domain: SQTIHQWPATLVQPVGSPLSLECTVEGTSNPNLYWYRQAAGRGLQLLFYSVGIGQISSEVPQNLSASRPQDRQFILSSKKLLLSDSGFYLCAWSLGQDINIQYFGAGTRLSVL.

The chain has TRBV28 and TRBJ1-4; D is perhaps TRBD1 (5 bases). Trimming shortened V by 9 bases and J by 3 bases, and 20 bases separated the two germline ends. CDR3 length: 16 amino acids. Germline V lookup: CDR1 MDHEN, CDR2 SYDVKM. This CDR3 is CASWPSTGGANEKLFF. The CDR3 DNA reads as TGTGCCAGTTGGCCGAGTACGGGGGGGGCTAATGAAAAACTGTTTTTT.

This clonotype was found many times. A junction boundary mismatches the germline segment, possibly from a read error. J is TRBJ1-1 and V is TRBV7-7; the D gene is possibly TRBD1 (5 bases). This CDR3 spans 13 amino acids. Germline assignment: CDR1 SSHAT and CDR2 FNYEAQ (reference sequence). CDR3 coding DNA: TGTGCTAGCAGCTTAGCGAAGGGGACCGAAGCTTTCTTT. Translated, it gives CASSLAKGTEAFF.

This clonotype was seen at least ten times. The rearrangement links TRBV7-2 to TRBJ2-3; a weak D match, TRBD2 (5 bases). CDR1 SGHTA and CDR2 FQGNSA come from the germline V gene. The CDR3 totals 15 residues. Trimming took 2 bases from V and 5 from J, leaving 14 bases between them. The CDR3 sequence: CASSLQAAAGDTQYF. The CDR3 coding sequence is TGTGCCAGCAGCTTACAGGCAGCGGCGGGAGATACGCAGTATTTT.

With respect to this clonotype: The junction departs from the called germline gene at one end, perhaps through a read error. The V gene is TRBV7-9, the J gene TRBJ1-5; possibly TRBD1 for D (5 bases). CDR1 SEHNR and CDR2 FQNEAQ come from the germline V gene (reference sequence). The CDR3 spans 12 residues. Here the CDR3 DNA reads TGTACCAGCAGCCGCGGGGACCAGCCCCAGCATTTT. Its protein is CTSSRGDQPQHF.

Ten or more counts support this clonotype. The chain uses TRBV28 and TRBJ2-2; D not certain. CDR3 length: 16 amino acids. Germline CDR1 MDHEN, CDR2 SYDVKM. V lost 2 bases, J lost 4 bases, and 14 bases lay in between. The CDR3 coding sequence is TGTGCCAGCAGTTTACCCTCGAGGCAGCCCACCGGGGAGCTGTTTTTT. Translated, it gives CASSLPSRQPTGELFF.

The gene calls are TRBV12-5 and TRBJ1-1; 9 nucleotides line up with TRBD1. This CDR3 is 13 amino acids long. V shed 5 bases and J 6 bases; nucleotides not matched to a gene: 4. The germline V gene has CDR1 LGHNT and CDR2 FRNRAP. The CDR3 spells CASGTGQGPEAFF. CDR3 sequence (DNA): TGTGCTAGTGGTACGGGACAGGGCCCTGAAGCTTTCTTT.

This clonotype was seen at least ten times. This chain joins TRBV5-1 and TRBJ1-6; maybe TRBD1 (5 bases). Trimming pared 0 bases from V and 6 bases from J, leaving 10 bases between. The CDR3 is 15 residues long. Germline assignment: CDR1 SGHRS and CDR2 YFSETQ. DNA of the CDR3: TGCGCCAGCAGCTTGGTGGTGGGGGGTAATTCACCCCTCCACTTT. This codes for CASSLVVGGNSPLHF.

This clonotype was picked up many times. The chain employs TRBV20-1 and TRBJ2-1; tentatively, D is TRBD2 (6 bases). The CDR3 covers 15 residues. Looked up from germline, CDR1 is DFQATT and CDR2 is SNEGSKA (reference sequence). V dropped 4 bases and J dropped 8 bases, with 21 bases sitting between them. The CDR3 DNA is TGCAGTGCTACCCCCTTGGGTCTAGCGTTAGATGAGCAGTTCTTC. The encoded protein is CSATPLGLALDEQFF.